These 25 T cell receptor beta chains were sequenced from one sample in a study of cytomegalovirus exposure and HLA in healthy donors. Amplification used 60 Vbeta primers and 13 Jbeta primers. Here immunoSEQ multiplex PCR was the method, and the copy in TCRdb shows in-frame clones only, minus some. In the table there are about 180,000 clones, less than 90% of which are singletons. The sample was PBMCs. The receptor source for this set is a girl aged 5-17 years in good health and CMV-seropositive.

CDR3 loop: CASSTTTSTGELFF. In nucleotides, the CDR3 is TGCGCCAGCAGCACCACGACTAGCACCGGGGAGCTGTTTTTT. The chain employs TRBV5-1 and TRBJ2-2; a weak D match, TRBD2 (6 bases). Germline V gives CDR1 SGHRS, CDR2 YFSETQ. Trimming cost V 4 bases and J 4 bases, with 11 bases left between them. There are 14 residues in the CDR3.

In its sample, this clone was seen a few times. The chain combines TRBV18 with TRBJ2-6, with TRBD2 matching over 10 bases. Per germline, CDR1 KGHSH and CDR2 LQKENI. The CDR3 spans 18 residues. J was trimmed by 3 bases and V by 6 bases; bases with no gene match: 11. The CDR3 spells CASSLSVAGGIGANVLTF. The DNA for the CDR3 is TGTGCCAGCTCCCTGTCGGTAGCGGGAGGAATTGGGGCCAACGTCCTGACTTTC.

As DNA, the CDR3 is TGTGCCAGCAGCTTAGGGACAGGGTTATATGAAAAACTGTTTTTT. It specifies CASSLGTGLYEKLFF. The rearrangement joins TRBV7-9 to TRBJ1-4, with 8 bases identical to TRBD1. With V trimmed by 1 base and J by 6 bases, 4 bases remained unmatched. Germline CDR1 SEHNR, CDR2 FQNEAQ (reference sequence). The CDR3 contains 15 residues.

This clone turned up a few times. V usage is TRBV30 and J usage is TRBJ1-5; maybe TRBD1 (5 bases). V lost 1 base, J lost 4 bases, and 8 bases lay in between. The CDR3 has 13 residues. From germline, CDR1 is GTSNPN and CDR2 SVGIG (reference sequence). CDR3 sequence: CAWSATGNQPQHF. The CDR3 nucleotides read TGTGCCTGGAGTGCTACAGGAAATCAGCCCCAGCATTTT.

The V gene is TRBV12-5, the J gene TRBJ1-1; tentative D call: TRBD1 (6 bases). The CDR3 extends over 13 amino acids. Deletions cut 5 bases from V and 5 bases from J, with 12 bases between. Germline V CDR1 and CDR2: LGHNT, FRNRAP. CDR3 in DNA: TGTGCTAGTGGTCTCGAGGGGGGGACTGAAGCTTTCTTT. It yields the protein CASGLEGGTEAFF. Filled out from reference TRBV12-5 and TRBJ1-1, the complete variable domain reads DARVTQTPRHKVTEMGQEVTMRCQPILGHNTVFWYRQTMMQGLELLAYFRNRAPLDDSGMPKDRFSAEMPDATLATLKIQPSEPRDSAVYFCASGLEGGTEAFFGQGTRLTVV.

To note about this clone: The sample has other DNA sequences that encode this CDR3 too. The chain uses TRBV5-1 and TRBJ2-7; tentatively, D is TRBD2 (6 bases). V lost 0 bases, J lost 4 bases, and 8 bases lay in between. Germline assignment: CDR1 SGHRS and CDR2 YFSETQ. The CDR3 contains 13 residues. The CDR3 sequence is CASSLAGSYEQYF. The CDR3 DNA reads as TGCGCCAGCAGCTTGGCCGGGAGTTACGAGCAGTACTTC.

The chain couples TRBV11-3 to TRBJ2-3; 15 bases fit TRBD2. Germline assignment: CDR1 SGHNT and CDR2 YENEEA. Trimming took 6 bases from V and 3 from J; bases not matched to a gene: 4. This CDR3 is built from 16 residues. The chain's CDR3 is CASRRGLAGGTDTQYF. In DNA form, the CDR3 reads TGTGCCAGCAGGAGGGGACTAGCGGGAGGAACAGATACGCAGTATTTT.

This chain joins TRBV2 and TRBJ2-5; 10 bases match TRBD2. Germline values: CDR1 SNHLY, CDR2 FYNNEI. V lost 6 bases to trimming and J lost 0 bases; unmatched junction nucleotides: 1. The CDR3 is 14 amino acids. The CDR3 is CASRGTSDQETQYF. The CDR3 bases are TGTGCCAGCAGGGGGACTAGCGACCAAGAGACCCAGTACTTC.

Only a few counts were recorded for this clone. The rearrangement links TRBV6-5 to TRBJ1-1, with D possibly TRBD1 on 6 matching bases. The length of the CDR3 is 14 residues. Between the trimmed V and J ends, which lost 7 bases and 3 bases, there was a span of 15 bases. CDR1 MNHEY and CDR2 SVGAGI come from the germline V gene. In DNA form, the CDR3 reads TGTGCCAGCAACAAACAGGGTTGGGACACTGAAGCTTTCTTT. As protein: CASNKQGWDTEAFF.

J is TRBJ1-2 and V is TRBV30, with 9 bases identical to TRBD1. Germline V gives CDR1 GTSNPN, CDR2 SVGIG (reference sequence). The CDR3 is made up of 13 amino acids. With V trimmed by 3 bases and J by 8 bases, 7 bases remained unmatched. CDR3 residues: CAWRGQGRVGYTF. The DNA for the CDR3 is TGTGCCTGGAGGGGACAGGGACGCGTAGGCTACACCTTC.

The rearrangement joins TRBV6-5 to TRBJ1-1; TRBD1 matches 7 bases. Germline loops: CDR1 MNHEY, CDR2 SVGAGI. V trimming: 2 bases; J trimming: 5 bases; junction bases outside the gene matches: 8. The CDR3 sequence is 15 residues long. The CDR3 loop reads CASSYARDSRTEAFF. CDR3 DNA sequence: TGTGCCAGCAGTTACGCCCGGGACAGTAGGACTGAAGCTTTCTTT.

The chain joins TRBV27 to TRBJ2-1, with TRBD2 matching over 16 bases. Germline values: CDR1 MNHEY, CDR2 SMNVEV (reference sequence). The CDR3 is 14 residues long. The V segment lost 7 bases and the J segment 14 bases; nucleotides outside the gene matches: 8. CDR3 bases: TGTGCCAGCACCTCGGGACTAGCGGGAGGGAGGGAGTTCTTC. This encodes CASTSGLAGGREFF.

This clone appeared a few times. CDR3 protein: CASSLGEANTEAFF. CDR3 nucleotides: TGTGCCAGCAGTTTGGGAGAGGCGAACACTGAAGCTTTCTTT. The rearrangement links TRBV2 to TRBJ1-1; no reliable D call. The germline V gene has CDR1 SNHLY and CDR2 FYNNEI. The CDR3 extends over 14 amino acids. V gave up 5 bases and J gave up 1 base, with 11 bases separating them. Looking up the rest from reference TRBV2 and TRBJ1-1 gives the full variable domain: EPEVTQTPSHQVTQMGQEVILRCVPISNHLYFYWYRQILGQKVEFLVSFYNNEISEKSEIFDDQFSVERPDGSNFTLKIRSTKLEDSAMYFCASSLGEANTEAFFGQGTRLTVV.

The gene calls are TRBV13 and TRBJ2-3; D gene unclear. From germline, CDR1 is PRHDT and CDR2 FYEKMQ (reference sequence). The germline V and J ends were trimmed by 4 bases and 2 bases, with 16 bases remaining between them. The CDR3 is 16 amino acids. The CDR3 nucleotides read TGTGCCAGCAGCTCTACAGTCTACCTTCACACAGATACGCAGTATTTT. Residues: CASSSTVYLHTDTQYF.

This clone appeared a few times. Other DNA sequences in the same sample also yield this CDR3. This chain's CDR3 is CASSLGQGNEKLFF. CDR3 coding DNA: TGCGCCAGCAGCTTGGGACAGGGGAATGAAAAACTGTTTTTT. The chain is built from TRBV5-1 and TRBJ1-4, with 8 bases aligning to TRBD1. The CDR3 is 14 amino acids. CDR1 is SGHRS, CDR2 YFSETQ, per germline. Trimming at V came to 0 bases and at J to 5 bases, leaving 0 bases not matched to a gene.

The rearrangement joins TRBV11-2 to TRBJ1-2; tentative D call: TRBD1 (5 bases). The CDR3 is 13 amino acids. Trimming removed 4 bases from V and 1 base from J, with 7 bases in between. Germline CDR1 is SGHAT and CDR2 is FQNNGV. This chain's CDR3 is CASSWQGNYGYTF. The CDR3 DNA is TGTGCCAGCAGCTGGCAGGGTAACTATGGCTACACCTTC.

This chain joins TRBV27 and TRBJ1-5; D remains unclear. Germline V gene data show CDR1 as MNHEY and CDR2 as SMNVEV (reference sequence). V lost 5 bases and J 0 bases, leaving 11 bases between the germline ends. The CDR3 totals 15 residues. DNA for the CDR3: TGTGCCAGCAGTATTTCAGGATTTAGCAATCAGCCCCAGCATTTT. Translation: CASSISGFSNQPQHF.

This chain connects TRBV23-1 to TRBJ2-1; no definite D call. TRBV23-1 is flagged as an ORF with uncertain function. V lost 7 bases, J lost 7 bases, and 17 bases lay in between. The CDR3 has 14 amino acids. DNA for the CDR3: TGCGCCAGCACCTTGGCGTCGACTTTAAATGAGCAGTTCTTC. It codes for CASTLASTLNEQFF.

The chain employs TRBV7-2 and TRBJ2-7; D gene unclear. The CDR3 is 14 amino acids. V was pared by 2 bases and J by 0 bases, with 8 bases between. Per germline, CDR1 SGHTA and CDR2 FQGNSA. In DNA, the CDR3 is TGTGCCAGCAGCTTATCACACCTCTCCTACGAGCAGTACTTC. Its translation: CASSLSHLSYEQYF.

The CDR3 sequence: CASSLGAGSQPQHF. The CDR3 DNA follows: TGTGCCAGCAGCTTAGGGGCGGGGAGTCAGCCCCAGCATTTT. The chain links TRBV7-2 to TRBJ1-5; D gene uncertain. V was shortened by 1 base and J by 6 bases, with 10 bases between the two germline ends. The V gene's germline CDR1 is SGHTA and CDR2 FQGNSA. The CDR3 extends over 14 amino acids.

V usage is TRBV29-1 and J usage is TRBJ2-7; the D gene is possibly TRBD2 (6 bases). CDR3 length: 13 amino acids. Germline V gene sequence: CDR1 SQVTM, CDR2 ANQGSEA. V gave up 2 bases and J gave up 5 bases, with 13 bases separating them. CDR3 sequence (DNA): TGCAGCGTTGAATCGGCGGGATCGGACGAGCAGTACTTC. Protein sequence: CSVESAGSDEQYF.

In its sample, this clone was seen a few times. The rearrangement links TRBV5-1 to TRBJ1-3, with D unclear. CDR1 and CDR2 from the germline V gene are SGHRS and YFSETQ. This CDR3 has 14 amino acids. Trimming cost V 0 bases and J 2 bases, with 6 bases left between them. This CDR3 is CASSLVRAGNTIYF. DNA for the CDR3: TGCGCCAGCAGCTTGGTCCGGGCTGGAAACACCATATATTTT.

This clone came up a few times. The CDR3 region has the DNA TGTGCCAGCAGCCAAGATCCTATGCGGGGCGGGGAGCTGTTTTTT. The encoded protein is CASSQDPMRGGELFF. This chain joins TRBV14 and TRBJ2-2, with TRBD2 as a possible D gene (6 bases). Looked up from germline, CDR1 is SGHDN and CDR2 is FVKESK. V dropped 0 bases and J dropped 7 bases, with 12 bases sitting between them. CDR3 length equals 15 residues.

V usage is TRBV14 and J usage is TRBJ1-1; 9 bases agree with TRBD1. Germline V gene data show CDR1 as SGHDN and CDR2 as FVKESK. The CDR3 totals 21 residues. V shed 2 bases and J 4 bases; nucleotides not matched to a gene: 23. CDR3: CASSQLGQGRRTTPRATEAFF. The CDR3 DNA follows: TGTGCCAGCAGCCAATTGGGACAGGGCCGGCGGACCACACCCCGGGCCACTGAAGCTTTCTTT. Using reference TRBV14 and TRBJ1-1 for the parts outside the CDR3, the full variable domain is EAGVTQFPSHSVIEKGQTVTLRCDPISGHDNLYWYRRVMGKEIKFLLHFVKESKQDESGMPNNRFLAERTGGTYSTLKVQPAELEDSGVYFCASSQLGQGRRTTPRATEAFFGQGTRLTVV.

The chain links TRBV7-9 to TRBJ1-5; D possibly corresponds to TRBD1 (5 bases). The CDR3 sequence is 14 residues long. Germline V gene lookup returns CDR1 SEHNR and CDR2 FQNEAQ (reference sequence). Trimming removed 1 base from V and 7 bases from J, with 11 bases in between. The CDR3 sequence is CASSLEGLWQPQHF. CDR3 bases: TGTGCCAGCAGCTTAGAGGGGCTGTGGCAGCCCCAGCATTTT.